The 25 T cell receptor beta chains listed next were all sequenced from one sample in a study of blood T cell repertoires in COVID-19. Some clones are missing from TCRdb's copy, which holds only in-frame ones; the method was immunoSEQ multiplex PCR. The sample has fewer than 350,000 clones, approximately 90% seen once. The sequencing input was PBMCs or T cells enriched from blood (not recorded which). The receptors here all came from a man aged 35 to 55 who had been exposed to COVID-19.

The chain links TRBV28 to TRBJ1-1; D is unclear. The CDR3 sequence is 13 residues long. V was clipped by 7 bases and J by 6 bases, with 15 bases between them. The germline gives CDR1 MDHEN, CDR2 SYDVKM. The CDR3 DNA reads as TGTGCCAGCACCCAGGCCTGGTTACCTGAAGCTTTCTTT. It encodes CASTQAWLPEAFF. The variable domain in full, with the rest retrieved from reference TRBV28 and TRBJ1-1, is DVKVTQSSRYLVKRTGEKVFLECVQDMDHENMFWYRQDPGLGLRLIYFSYDVKMKEKGDIPEGYSVSREKKERFSLILESASTNQTSMYLCASTQAWLPEAFFGQGTRLTVV.

This rearrangement joins TRBV7-9 to TRBJ1-1; D is uncertain. The CDR3 runs 14 residues. V lost 6 bases and J 1 base, leaving 12 bases between the germline ends. The germline V gene encodes CDR1 SEHNR and CDR2 FQNEAQ (reference sequence). CDR3 coding DNA: TGTGCCAGCAGGAAACAGTACGAGAACACTGAAGCTTTCTTT. The encoded protein is CASRKQYENTEAFF.

The rearrangement links TRBV10-3 to TRBJ1-4, with 7 bases fitting TRBD1. The length of the CDR3 is 14 residues. V shed 11 bases, J shed 2 bases, and the junction held 8 bases outside the gene matches. Germline-derived CDR1 and CDR2 are ENHRY and SYGVKD. The CDR3, as DNA: TGTGCCTCAACCCCGGGACAGACTAATGAAAAACTGTTTTTT. It specifies CASTPGQTNEKLFF.

The chain recombines TRBV3-1 (or the pseudogene TRBV3-2) with TRBJ1-2; possible D gene TRBD1, 5 bases. Germline values: CDR1 LGHDT, CDR2 YNNKEL (reference sequence). There are 12 residues in the CDR3. Trimming took off 2 bases at V and 5 bases at J, with 6 bases between the two ends. For the CDR3, the DNA is TGTGCCAGCAGCCAACAGGGTTATGGCTACACCTTC. Its translation: CASSQQGYGYTF.

This sequence joins TRBV11-2 and TRBJ1-2; D possibly corresponds to TRBD1 (6 bases). The CDR3 runs 13 residues. Germline V gene lookup returns CDR1 SGHAT and CDR2 FQNNGV. V dropped 4 bases and J dropped 8 bases, with 14 bases sitting between them. CDR3 in amino acids: CASSSVTGWGYTF. The CDR3 DNA reads as TGTGCCAGCAGCTCGGTGACAGGCTGGGGCTACACCTTC. Complete variable domain (other parts from reference TRBV11-2 and TRBJ1-2): EAGVAQSPRYKIIEKRQSVAFWCNPISGHATLYWYQQILGQGPKLLIQFQNNGVVDDSQLPKDRFSAERLKGVDSTLKIQPAKLEDSAVYLCASSSVTGWGYTFGSGTRLTVV.

V gene TRBV29-1 combines with J gene TRBJ1-2; the D gene is possibly TRBD1 (5 bases). V was cut by 7 bases and J by 4 bases, with 10 bases left in between. The length of the CDR3 is 11 residues. Germline CDR1 is SQVTM and CDR2 is ANQGSEA. Here the CDR3 DNA reads TGCAGCGGATTGACAGTCTATGGCTACACCTTC. Translating gives CSGLTVYGYTF.

The chain uses TRBV30 and TRBJ2-3; possible D gene TRBD1, 6 bases. Germline values: CDR1 GTSNPN, CDR2 SVGIG (reference sequence). The CDR3 has 13 residues. Trimming shortened V by 4 bases and J by 1 base, and 9 bases separated the two germline ends. CDR3: CAWNPGGTDTQYF. The CDR3 coding sequence is TGTGCCTGGAATCCAGGGGGCACAGATACGCAGTATTTT. The entire variable domain, with the rest obtained from reference TRBV30 and TRBJ2-3, is as follows: SQTIHQWPATLVQPVGSPLSLECTVEGTSNPNLYWYRQAAGRGLQLLFYSVGIGQISSEVPQNLSASRPQDRQFILSSKKLLLSDSGFYLCAWNPGGTDTQYFGPGTRLTVL.

This clone was recorded once. The V and J genes are TRBV6-5 and TRBJ1-2; 8 bases agree with TRBD1. Germline V lookup: CDR1 MNHEY, CDR2 SVGAGI. This CDR3 region has 14 residues. V lost 6 bases to trimming and J lost 5 bases; unmatched junction nucleotides: 8. The CDR3 sequence is CASSRQGRSYGYTF. CDR3 DNA: TGTGCCAGCAGCAGACAGGGGAGGAGTTATGGCTACACCTTC.

The chain recombines TRBV9 with TRBJ2-7; 8 bases map to TRBD1. In germline, CDR1 is SGDLS, CDR2 YYNGEE. The CDR3 consists of 14 residues. V was clipped by 4 bases and J by 3 bases; unmatched bases: 6. CDR3 loop: CASSPRTGFYEQYF. The CDR3 DNA is TGTGCCAGCAGCCCGAGGACAGGGTTCTACGAGCAGTACTTC.

V is TRBV5-6 and J is TRBJ1-5; D not resolved. The CDR3 length is 17 residues. The V end was cut by 4 bases, the J end by 0 bases, with 17 bases between. From germline, CDR1 is SGHDT and CDR2 YYEEEE. The CDR3 nucleotides are TGTGCCAGCAGCCCGAGAGACGGAGCCTATAGCAATCAGCCCCAGCATTTT. Translation gives CASSPRDGAYSNQPQHF.

V is TRBV11-3 and J is TRBJ2-2; possibly TRBD1 for D (6 bases). Trimming stripped 4 bases from V and 7 bases from J, with 10 bases between. The CDR3 consists of 13 residues. Germline V gene sequence: CDR1 SGHNT, CDR2 YENEEA. The CDR3 DNA is TGTGCCAGCAGCTCACCAGGGGTCGGGGAGCTGTTTTTT. Residues: CASSSPGVGELFF. Using reference TRBV11-3 and TRBJ2-2 for the parts outside the CDR3, the full variable domain is EAGVVQSPRYKIIEKKQPVAFWCNPISGHNTLYWYLQNLGQGPELLIRYENEEAVDDSQLPKDRFSAERLKGVDSTLKIQPAELGDSAVYLCASSSPGVGELFFGEGSRLTVL.

The chain couples TRBV4-1 to TRBJ1-1; D remains ambiguous. The CDR3 consists of 14 residues. Germline loops: CDR1 MGHRA, CDR2 YSYEKL. Trimming cost V 4 bases and J 2 bases, with 11 bases left between them. In DNA form, the CDR3 reads TGCGCCAGCAGCCCTTCGAACAGCAACACTGAAGCTTTCTTT. Amino acid sequence: CASSPSNSNTEAFF.

This chain connects TRBV27 to TRBJ1-2, with 9 bases identical to TRBD1. This CDR3 has 15 residues. The V segment lost 0 bases and the J segment 6 bases; nucleotides outside the gene matches: 5. The germline V gene has CDR1 MNHEY and CDR2 SMNVEV (reference sequence). Written as DNA, the CDR3 is TGTGCCAGCAGTTTATCCGGGACAGGGCCAGATGGCTACACCTTC. This codes for CASSLSGTGPDGYTF.

The chain employs TRBV30 and TRBJ2-6, with a tentative D call TRBD1 (7 bases). The CDR3 consists of 17 residues. Germline CDR1 reads GTSNPN; CDR2 reads SVGIG (reference sequence). Trimming stripped 1 base from V and 1 base from J, with 14 bases between. CDR3: CAWSAETGRSGANVLTF. CDR3 nucleotides: TGTGCCTGGAGTGCCGAGACAGGGAGGTCTGGGGCCAACGTCCTGACTTTC.

The rearrangement uses TRBV7-9 and TRBJ2-7; 9 nucleotides align to TRBD1. There are 14 residues in the CDR3. Germline values: CDR1 SEHNR, CDR2 FQNEAQ (reference sequence). V trimming: 7 bases; J trimming: 2 bases; junction bases outside the gene matches: 6. CDR3 DNA: TGTGCCAGCACCCCGGGACAGGGTGCCTACGAGCAGTACTTC. Its translation: CASTPGQGAYEQYF.

V gene TRBV5-1 combines with J gene TRBJ2-1; D is ambiguous. Looked up from germline, CDR1 is SGHRS and CDR2 is YFSETQ. The CDR3 is 13 residues long. The V end was cut by 0 bases, the J end by 7 bases, with 8 bases between. CDR3 sequence reads: CASSLGVTNEQFF. Here the CDR3 DNA reads TGCGCCAGCAGCTTGGGAGTTACGAATGAGCAGTTCTTC.

The chain uses TRBV30 and TRBJ2-3; D remains ambiguous. The CDR3 has 12 amino acids. The ends were cut back, 4 bases at V and 2 bases at J, with 7 bases in the middle. In germline, CDR1 is GTSNPN, CDR2 SVGIG (reference sequence). CDR3 amino acids: CAWTLLTDTQYF. Written as DNA, the CDR3 is TGTGCCTGGACCCTCCTCACAGATACGCAGTATTTT.

The V call is TRBV6-5, the J call TRBJ2-5, with a weak D call TRBD1 (6 bases). Trimming took 6 bases from V and 4 from J, leaving 6 bases between them. Germline V gene sequence: CDR1 MNHEY, CDR2 SVGAGI. The CDR3 has 11 amino acids. The CDR3 sequence: CASRGGETQYF. As DNA, the CDR3 is TGTGCCAGCAGAGGGGGAGAGACCCAGTACTTC.

This chain connects TRBV5-4 to TRBJ1-6, with D possibly being TRBD1 (5 bases). Germline CDR1 and CDR2: SGHNT and YYREEE (reference sequence). The CDR3 is 16 residues long. V was clipped by 0 bases and J by 9 bases, with 16 bases between them. For the CDR3, the DNA is TGTGCCAGCAGCTTGGCAGGGTTGGGCCTGGTTTCACCCCTCCACTTT. Translation gives CASSLAGLGLVSPLHF.

The chain combines TRBV15 with TRBJ1-5, with 7 bases fitting TRBD1. V dropped 5 bases and J dropped 5; count of bases not matched to a gene: 6. Germline-derived CDR1 and CDR2 are LNHNV and YYDKDF (reference sequence). The CDR3 is made up of 14 amino acids. For the CDR3, the DNA is TGTGCCACCAGCGGCGACAGGGAGTATCAGCCCCAGCATTTT. The encoded protein is CATSGDREYQPQHF.

Points on this clone: One junction end disagrees with the germline gene, perhaps due to a read error. The CDR3 is CASSSSLDSTDTQYF. CDR3 coding DNA: TGTGCTAGCAGTTCTAGCTTAGACAGCACAGATACGCAGTATTTT. The chain recombines TRBV7-7 with TRBJ2-3; tentatively, D is TRBD2 (5 bases). This CDR3 spans 15 amino acids. In germline, CDR1 is SSHAT, CDR2 FNYEAQ (reference sequence).

This rearrangement joins TRBV28 to TRBJ2-2; no clear D gene. CDR1 MDHEN and CDR2 SYDVKM come from the germline V gene. This CDR3 is built from 12 residues. The V end was cut by 5 bases, the J end by 3 bases, with 4 bases between. CDR3 loop: CASSPDTGELFF. CDR3 DNA: TGTGCCAGCAGTCCCGACACCGGGGAGCTGTTTTTT.

The genes are TRBV3-1 (or the pseudogene TRBV3-2) and TRBJ2-7, with D tentatively TRBD1 (5 bases). V gave up 2 bases and J gave up 0 bases, with 11 bases separating them. The CDR3 sequence is 15 residues long. Germline assignment: CDR1 LGHDT and CDR2 YNNKEL (reference sequence). The CDR3: CASSQTHRLSYEQYF. As DNA, the CDR3 is TGTGCCAGCAGCCAAACTCACAGGCTCTCCTACGAGCAGTACTTC.

The rearrangement links TRBV28 to TRBJ2-7; weak D call: TRBD1 (6 bases). Germline lookup yields CDR1 MDHEN and CDR2 SYDVKM. The CDR3 loop spans 17 amino acids. V gave up 2 bases and J gave up 0 bases, with 17 bases separating them. DNA for the CDR3: TGTGCCAGCAGTTTAAACCCGACAGGTCCGAGCTCCTACGAGCAGTACTTC. Residues: CASSLNPTGPSSYEQYF.

This chain uses TRBV27 with TRBJ2-1; 9 positions agree with TRBD2. V trimming: 0 bases; J trimming: 5 bases; junction bases outside the gene matches: 11. This CDR3 comprises 18 residues. Germline values: CDR1 MNHEY, CDR2 SMNVEV (reference sequence). CDR3 DNA: TGTGCCAGCAGTTTATCGATTATTGGGGTAGCGGGAGACAATGAGCAGTTCTTC. Amino acid sequence: CASSLSIIGVAGDNEQFF.